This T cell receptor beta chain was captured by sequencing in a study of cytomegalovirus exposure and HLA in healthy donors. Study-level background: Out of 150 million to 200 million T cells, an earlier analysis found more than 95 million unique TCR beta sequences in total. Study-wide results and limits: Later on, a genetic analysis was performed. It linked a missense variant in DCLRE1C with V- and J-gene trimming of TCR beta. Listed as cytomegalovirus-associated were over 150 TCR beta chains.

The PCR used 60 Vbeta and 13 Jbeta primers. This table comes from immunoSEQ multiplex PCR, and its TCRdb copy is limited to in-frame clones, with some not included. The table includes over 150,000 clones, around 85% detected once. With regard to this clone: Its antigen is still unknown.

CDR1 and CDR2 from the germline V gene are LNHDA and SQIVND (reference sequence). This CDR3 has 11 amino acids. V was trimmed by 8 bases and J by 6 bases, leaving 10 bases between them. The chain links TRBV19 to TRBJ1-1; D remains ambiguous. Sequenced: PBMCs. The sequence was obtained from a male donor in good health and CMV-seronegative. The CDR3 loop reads CASWEWPEAFF. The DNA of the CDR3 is TGTGCCAGTTGGGAGTGGCCTGAAGCTTTCTTT.